The source of this TCR beta chain is a study of blood T cell repertoires in COVID-19. Study overall: Sample material is recorded as cDNA or gDNA derived from T cells, B-cell-depleted T cells, or PBMCs.

V was pared by 1 base and J by 4 bases, with 5 bases of the junction left unmatched. Germline assignment: CDR1 MGHRA and CDR2 YSYEKL. CDR3 length: 15 amino acids. Per the authors' pipeline: Reference gene primer amplification in the assay estimated nucleated cell counts. The method was immunoSEQ multiplex PCR; TCRdb's version includes in-frame clones alone and lacks a portion of them. V, J and clone size derive from that table, while D and trimming were established from the DNA sequence. The sample lists under 120,000 clones, 85% occurring once. This clone was detected only a few times. The chain joins TRBV4-1 to TRBJ1-2; 8 bases align to TRBD1. The TCR comes from a human donor in a cohort sampled during active COVID-19. Input material: peripheral blood. In nucleotides, the CDR3 is TGCGCCAGCAGCCAAGGTCACGGGACAGGCTATGGCTACACCTTC. Translated: CASSQGHGTGYGYTF.